These 7 T cell receptor beta chains were all obtained from the same sample, sequenced in a study of regulatory T cells in long-lasting Graves disease (dated by TCRdb to the early 2020s). The time point label on this specimen signifies: newly diagnosed GD, antithyroid drugs for less than 3 months. RNA was extracted from PBMCs in TRIzol for both TCR sequencing and RNA sequencing. Libraries came from multiplex PCR. The listed sequencing device is Illumina HiSeq 4000. CDR3 regions were amplified by Arm-PCR with iRepertoire HTBI primers to construct TCR beta libraries. TCRdb itself trimmed the public reads at Q25 with fastp, ran MiXCR and retained productive beta chains. Identical CDR3 proteins give one entry, which carries the most common genes and DNA. This sample lists 550,000 to 650,000 distinct CDR3 sequences; about 16% were detected once. The top ten clonotypes cover around 11% of the sample. The same data also contributed to another study, on T cells in Graves' hyperthyroidism and ophthalmopathy.

Sequenced material: peripheral blood mononuclear cells (PBMCs), taken at new diagnosis, from a patient treated with antithyroid drugs. These receptors all stem from a young man with Graves disease. Donor details come from another sample of the same person, matched by shared clones.

This clonotype showed up many times. Here the CDR3 reads CSARLGQDTDTQYF. CDR3 bases: TGCAGTGCTAGATTGGGCCAGGACACAGATACGCAGTATTTT. This sequence joins TRBV20-1 and TRBJ2-3; D gene uncertain. There are 14 residues in the CDR3. Trimming took 2 bases from V and 2 from J, leaving 11 bases between them. Germline-derived CDR1 and CDR2 are DFQATT and SNEGSKA (reference sequence).

This clonotype was seen more than once but under ten times. The chain couples TRBV19 to TRBJ2-7; 8 nucleotides match TRBD1. This CDR3 is built from 16 residues. The V gene's germline CDR1 is LNHDA and CDR2 SQIVND (reference sequence). After removal of 7 bases from V and 1 base from J, the junction contained 12 bases not matched to a gene. CDR3 loop: CASIPIRDRFSYEQYF. Here the CDR3 DNA reads TGTGCCAGTATCCCGATAAGGGACAGGTTTTCCTACGAGCAGTACTTC.

This clonotype turned up a few times. The J gene is TRBJ2-3, the V gene TRBV29-1; D uncertain. CDR1 SQVTM and CDR2 ANQGSEA come from the germline V gene. The CDR3 consists of 12 residues. Trimming left V 6 bases short and J 5 bases short, with 12 bases between. The CDR3 bases are TGCAGCGTCGCGGAGCCCAGAGATACGCAGTATTTT. Residues: CSVAEPRDTQYF.

This clonotype was recorded many times. This chain links TRBV7-2 with TRBJ1-5; D remains ambiguous. The germline CDR1 and CDR2 sequences are SGHTA and FQGNSA. The CDR3 has 13 amino acids. V was shortened by 2 bases and J by 2 bases, with 4 bases between the two germline ends. Here the CDR3 DNA reads TGTGCCAGCAGCTTATATCGCAATCAGCCCCAGCATTTT. The encoded protein is CASSLYRNQPQHF.

This chain links TRBV7-8 with TRBJ1-1, with a weak D call TRBD1 (6 bases). CDR1 and CDR2 from the germline V gene are SGHVS and FQNEAQ. The CDR3 has 21 amino acids. Trimming left V 6 bases short and J 0 bases short, with 32 bases between. The CDR3 DNA is TGTGCCAGCAGTCTCCCTGGCGGGAACAAGGGGACAAGAATCATGAACACTGAAGCTTTCTTT. Translated, it gives CASSLPGGNKGTRIMNTEAFF. Combining the CDR3 with reference TRBV7-8 and TRBJ1-1 gives the whole variable domain GAGVSQSPRYKVAKRGQDVALRCDPISGHVSLFWYQQALGQGPEFLTYFQNEAQLDKSGLPSDRFFAERPEGSVSTLKIQRTQQEDSAVYLCASSLPGGNKGTRIMNTEAFFGQGTRLTVV.

The table lists this clonotype with many counts. The V and J genes are TRBV2 and TRBJ1-5; TRBD1 matches at 7 bases. The CDR3 consists of 14 residues. Germline V CDR1 and CDR2: SNHLY, FYNNEI. The V gene end was trimmed by 6 bases and the J gene end by 4 bases; junction bases not matched to a gene: 6. Here the CDR3 DNA reads TGTGCCAGCAGCGCCTGGACAGGTAATCAGCCCCAGCATTTT. This codes for CASSAWTGNQPQHF.

Details on this clonotype: A much larger clonotype is one base distant, so this may be a read error. As the CDR3 is not closed by the conserved phenylalanine or tryptophan, this likely results from a read error. The V gene is TRBV20-1, the J gene TRBJ2-5; 9 nucleotides align to TRBD2. Looked up from germline, CDR1 is DFQATT and CDR2 is SNEGSKA (reference sequence). The CDR3 covers 14 residues. In DNA form, the CDR3 reads TGCAGCGCCTGGGCTAGCGGGGTACAAGAGACCCAGTACGTC. Translating it yields CSAWASGVQETQYV.